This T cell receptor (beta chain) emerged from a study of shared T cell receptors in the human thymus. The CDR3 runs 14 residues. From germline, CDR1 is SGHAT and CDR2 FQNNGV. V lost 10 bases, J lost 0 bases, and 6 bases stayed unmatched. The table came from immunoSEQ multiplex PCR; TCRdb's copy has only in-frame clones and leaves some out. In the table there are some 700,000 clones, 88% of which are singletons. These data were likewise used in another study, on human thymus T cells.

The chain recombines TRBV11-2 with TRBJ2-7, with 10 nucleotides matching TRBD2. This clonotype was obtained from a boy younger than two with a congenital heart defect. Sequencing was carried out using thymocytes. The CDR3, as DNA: TGTGCCATAAAGCTAGCGGGAGTCTCCTACGAGCAGTACTTC. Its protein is CAIKLAGVSYEQYF.